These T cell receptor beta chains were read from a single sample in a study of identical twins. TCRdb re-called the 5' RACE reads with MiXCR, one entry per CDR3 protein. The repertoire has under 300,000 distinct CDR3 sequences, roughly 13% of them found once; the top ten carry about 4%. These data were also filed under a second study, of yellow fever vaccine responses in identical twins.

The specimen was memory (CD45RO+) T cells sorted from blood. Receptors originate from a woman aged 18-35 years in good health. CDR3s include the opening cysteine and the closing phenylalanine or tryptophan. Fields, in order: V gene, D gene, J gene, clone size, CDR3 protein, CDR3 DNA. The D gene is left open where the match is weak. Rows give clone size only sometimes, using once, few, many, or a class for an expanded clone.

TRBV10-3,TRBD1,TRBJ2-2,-,CAISKTGDLNTGELFF,TGTGCCATCAGCAAAACAGGGGACCTAAACACCGGGGAGCTGTTTTTT
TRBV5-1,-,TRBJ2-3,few,CASSLEQRADTQYF,TGCGCCAGCAGCTTGGAGCAGAGGGCAGATACGCAGTATTTT
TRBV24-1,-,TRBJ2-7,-,CATSEQQGREQYF,TGTGCCACCAGTGAGCAACAGGGGAGGGAGCAGTACTTC
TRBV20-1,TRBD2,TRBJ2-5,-,CSAIQAGLETQYF,TGCAGTGCAATCCAAGCGGGGTTGGAGACCCAGTACTTC
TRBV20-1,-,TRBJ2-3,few,CSAQAGSGGTDTQYF,TGCAGTGCCCAGGCCGGCTCAGGGGGCACAGATACGCAGTATTTT
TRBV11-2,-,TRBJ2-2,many,CASPHGGELFF,TGTGCCAGCCCGCATGGCGGGGAGCTGTTTTTT
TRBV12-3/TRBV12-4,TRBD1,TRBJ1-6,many,CASSLGQGMNSPLHF,TGTGCCAGCAGTTTAGGACAGGGGATGAATTCACCCCTCCACTTT
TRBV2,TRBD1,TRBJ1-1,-,CASRGTGRNEAFF,TGTGCCAGCAGGGGGACAGGGAGAAATGAAGCTTTCTTT
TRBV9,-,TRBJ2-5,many,CASSFRTEPLETQYF,TGTGCCAGCAGCTTTCGGACAGAACCTCTAGAGACCCAGTACTTC
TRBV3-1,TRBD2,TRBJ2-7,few,CASSQTIAGGREQYF,TGTGCCAGCAGCCAAACTATAGCGGGGGGGCGGGAGCAGTACTTC
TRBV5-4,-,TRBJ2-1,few,CASSQTSRSYNEQFF,TGTGCCAGCAGCCAGACTAGTAGGTCCTACAATGAGCAGTTCTTC
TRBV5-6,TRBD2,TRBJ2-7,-,CASSLMASGSYEQYF,TGTGCCAGCAGCTTGATGGCTAGCGGGAGTTACGAGCAGTACTTC
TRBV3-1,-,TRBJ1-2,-,CASSQVEAYGYTF,TGTGCCAGCAGCCAAGTAGAGGCCTATGGCTACACCTTC
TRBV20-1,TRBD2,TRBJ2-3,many,CSARDEGAGGPVAQYF,TGCAGTGCTAGAGATGAGGGAGCGGGGGGTCCCGTCGCGCAGTATTTT
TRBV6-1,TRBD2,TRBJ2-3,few,CASSPGIAGGTLKATQYF,TGTGCCAGCAGTCCCGGGATTGCGGGGGGGACTCTAAAAGCGACGCAGTATTTT
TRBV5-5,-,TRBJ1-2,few,CASSYEPDYGYTF,TGTGCCAGCAGTTACGAACCCGACTATGGCTACACCTTC
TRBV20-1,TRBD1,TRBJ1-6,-,CSALQPGQGGNSPLHF,TGCAGTGCTCTACAACCCGGACAGGGCGGAAATTCACCCCTCCACTTT
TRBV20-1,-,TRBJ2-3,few,CSARDLTRVSDTQYF,TGCAGTGCTAGAGACTTAACTCGTGTCTCAGATACGCAGTATTTT
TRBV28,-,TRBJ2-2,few,CASSFVAAVQAGELFF,TGTGCCAGCAGTTTCGTTGCCGCAGTTCAAGCCGGGGAGCTGTTTTTT
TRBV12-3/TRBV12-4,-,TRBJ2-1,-,CASRRLGEQFF,TGTGCCAGCAGAAGACTTGGTGAGCAGTTCTTC
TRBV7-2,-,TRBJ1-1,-,CASSLGTHAEAFF,TGTGCCAGCAGCTTAGGGACTCATGCTGAAGCTTTCTTT
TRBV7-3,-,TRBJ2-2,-,CASSRDYGGAGELFF,TGTGCCAGCAGTCGGGACTATGGGGGCGCCGGGGAGCTGTTTTTT
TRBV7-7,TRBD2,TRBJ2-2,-,CASSRGTSGSTGELFF,TGTGCTAGCAGCCGTGGGACTAGCGGGAGCACCGGGGAGCTGTTTTTT
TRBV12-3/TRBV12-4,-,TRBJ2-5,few,CASSPRQLRETQYF,TGTGCCAGCAGCCCGAGACAGTTGAGGGAGACCCAGTACTTC
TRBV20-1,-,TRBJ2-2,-,CSASMGGRTGELFF,TGCAGTGCTAGTATGGGGGGTCGCACCGGGGAGCTGTTTTTT
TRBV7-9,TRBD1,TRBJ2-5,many,CASRQQGFQETQYF,TGTGCCAGCAGGCAACAGGGGTTTCAAGAGACCCAGTACTTC
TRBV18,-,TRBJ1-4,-,CASSRTNEKLFF,TGTGCCAGCTCCCGCACTAATGAAAAACTGTTTTTT
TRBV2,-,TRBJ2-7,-,CASNYEGYEQYF,TGTGCCAGCAATTACGAGGGATACGAGCAGTACTTC
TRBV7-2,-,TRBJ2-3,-,CASSRGVTKLTDTQYF,TGTGCCAGCAGCAGAGGCGTGACTAAATTGACAGATACGCAGTATTTT
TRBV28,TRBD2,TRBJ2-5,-,CASSPLNSGEETQYF,TGTGCCAGCAGCCCCCTCAATAGCGGGGAAGAGACCCAGTACTTC
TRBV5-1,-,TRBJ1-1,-,CASSHGPRDTEAFF,TGCGCCAGCAGCCACGGTCCGAGGGACACTGAAGCTTTCTTT
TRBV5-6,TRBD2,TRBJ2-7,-,CASSFSVLAVHEQYF,TGTGCCAGCAGCTTCTCCGTACTAGCGGTCCACGAGCAGTACTTC
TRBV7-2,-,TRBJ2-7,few,CASSLARGSLKTYEQYF,TGTGCCAGCAGCTTAGCGCGAGGGTCACTAAAAACCTACGAGCAGTACTTC
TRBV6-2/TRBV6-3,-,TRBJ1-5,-,CASSKVDSNQPQHF,TGTGCCAGCAGTAAAGTAGATAGCAATCAGCCCCAGCATTTT
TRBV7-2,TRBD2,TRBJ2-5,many,CASSLVSGGASGETQYF,TGTGCCAGCAGCTTAGTTAGCGGGGGGGCCTCGGGAGAGACCCAGTACTTC
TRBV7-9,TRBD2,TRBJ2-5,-,CASSSYSGGPTQYF,TGTGCCAGCAGCTCATACAGCGGGGGGCCTACCCAGTACTTC
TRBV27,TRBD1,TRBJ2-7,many,CASSLQGASYEQYF,TGTGCCAGCAGTTTACAGGGGGCCTCCTACGAGCAGTACTTC
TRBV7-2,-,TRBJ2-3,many,CASSLSRRQSTDTQYF,TGTGCCAGCAGCTTATCGAGAAGACAAAGCACAGATACGCAGTATTTT
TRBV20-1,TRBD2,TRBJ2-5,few,CSAWAGGQETQYF,TGCAGTGCTTGGGCCGGGGGGCAAGAGACCCAGTACTTC
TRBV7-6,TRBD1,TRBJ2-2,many,CASNPMDRATGELFF,TGTGCCAGCAACCCTATGGACAGGGCCACCGGGGAGCTGTTTTTT
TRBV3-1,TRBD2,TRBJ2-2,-,CASSQTSGRRNTGELFF,TGTGCCAGCAGCCAGACTAGCGGGAGAAGAAACACCGGGGAGCTGTTTTTT
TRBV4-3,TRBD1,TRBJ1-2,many,CASSPSGQGEGYTF,TGCGCCAGCAGCCCAAGTGGACAGGGGGAAGGCTACACCTTC
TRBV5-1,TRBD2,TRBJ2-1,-,CASSALLAGFNEQFF,TGCGCCAGCAGCGCCCTACTAGCGGGGTTCAATGAGCAGTTCTTC
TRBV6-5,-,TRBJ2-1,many,CASSLTGNNEQFF,TGTGCCAGCAGTTTAACAGGGAACAATGAGCAGTTCTTC
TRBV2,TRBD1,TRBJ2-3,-,CASSEWDRNTDTQYF,TGTGCCAGCAGTGAATGGGACAGGAACACAGATACGCAGTATTTT
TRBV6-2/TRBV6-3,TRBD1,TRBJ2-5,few,CASSSGTGDTETQYF,TGTGCCAGCAGTTCGGGGACAGGGGATACGGAGACCCAGTACTTC
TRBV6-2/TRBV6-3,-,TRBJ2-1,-,CASIKGTGVSYNEQFF,TGTGCCAGCATAAAGGGGACGGGAGTTTCCTACAATGAGCAGTTCTTC